A selection of T cell receptor beta chains follows, all from one sample in a study of B cell selection in AIRE deficiency. Measured with immunoSEQ multiplex PCR; TCRdb has only the in-frame clones, and not every one. The profile shows roughly 24,000 clones, about 95% of them singletons. The sequenced sample consisted of CD4+CD127+ conventional T cells sorted from PBMCs. The receptors here all came from a human donor in good health. CDR3s include the opening cysteine and the closing phenylalanine or tryptophan. D genes are given only for firm matches. Part of the rows lack a size; the others show once, few, many or a class for expanded clones.

- | - | TRBJ1-3 | TRBV5-6 | TGTGCCAGCAGCTTCGTTGGTGGAAACACCATATATTTT | CASSFVGGNTIYF
- | once | TRBJ1-1 | TRBV29-1 | TGCAGCGTTTTCAGGGACCCGAACACTGAAGCTTTCTTT | CSVFRDPNTEAFF
- | - | TRBJ2-7 | TRBV10-3 | TGTGCCATCAGTGCCGCACAGATCTACGAGCAGTACTTC | CAISAAQIYEQYF
- | - | TRBJ1-2 | TRBV5-1 | TGCGCCAGCAGCTTGGCGGGGGGAGGCGATGGCTACACCTTC | CASSLAGGGDGYTF
- | once | TRBJ1-5 | TRBV5-5 | TGTGCCAGCAGCTTGGCCGACAGAGCGGGCAATCAGCCCCAGCATTTT | CASSLADRAGNQPQHF
- | once | TRBJ2-7 | TRBV7-2 | TGTGCCAGCAGCTTAGACAGGGTTGGCCACGAGCAGTACTTC | CASSLDRVGHEQYF
TRBD1 | once | TRBJ1-4 | TRBV11-2 | TGTGCCAGCAGCTTAGGACAGGGGTTCGTTGAAAAACTGTTTTTT | CASSLGQGFVEKLFF
- | - | TRBJ1-4 | TRBV5-1 | TGCGCCAGCAGCTTGGCCGGGTCGACTAATGAAAAACTGTTTTTT | CASSLAGSTNEKLFF
TRBD1 | - | TRBJ2-3 | TRBV28 | TGTGCCAGCACTGATCCCCCGGGACAGAGTGGCACAGATACGCAGTATTTT | CASTDPPGQSGTDTQYF
- | - | TRBJ2-7 | TRBV6-5 | TGTGCCAGCAGTTACGGGCGGGGAGGCTACGAGCAGTACTTC | CASSYGRGGYEQYF
- | - | TRBJ1-1 | TRBV9 | TGTGCCAGCAGTGTTACAGGGTACATGAACACTGAAGCTTTCTTT | CASSVTGYMNTEAFF
- | - | TRBJ1-1 | TRBV2 | TGTGCCAGCAGGGACACCTTGAACACTGAAGCTTTCTTT | CASRDTLNTEAFF
- | - | TRBJ2-3 | TRBV10-3 | TGTGCCATCAATCCCGGGGCAGATACGCAGTATTTT | CAINPGADTQYF
TRBD1 | - | TRBJ2-7 | TRBV30 | TGTGCCTGGAGTGGTCACAGGGGGTCCTACGAGCAGTACTTC | CAWSGHRGSYEQYF
TRBD1 | - | TRBJ1-1 | TRBV6-5 | TGTGCCAGCAGGCGGGACAGCGACACTGAAGCTTTCTTT | CASRRDSDTEAFF
- | - | TRBJ1-5 | TRBV5-1 | TGCGCCAGCAGCTTGGATGGACAGCCCAATCAGCCCCAGCATTTT | CASSLDGQPNQPQHF
- | - | TRBJ1-1 | TRBV2 | TGTGCCAGCAGTGTGTATTTTGGGGGGAACACTGAAGCTTTCTTT | CASSVYFGGNTEAFF
- | - | TRBJ2-2 | TRBV4-2 | TGTGCCAGCAGCCAAGATTCCTCCGGGGAGCTGTTTTTT | CASSQDSSGELFF
TRBD2 | - | TRBJ2-7 | TRBV7-3 | TGTGCCAGCAGACGGACTAGCGGGGGAAGCCACGAGCAGTACTTC | CASRRTSGGSHEQYF
TRBD1 | - | TRBJ1-6 | TRBV30 | TGTGCCTGGAGTGTAAAGCAAGGGGGCGGTTCACCCCTCCACTTT | CAWSVKQGGGSPLHF
- | - | TRBJ1-4 | TRBV2 | TGTGCCAGCAGTGAATGGGCCTCCCGGGACCGACTGTTTTTT | CASSEWASRDRLFF
- | - | TRBJ1-1 | TRBV6-5 | TGTGCCAGCAGTAACCGGGATGCGGGAGCTTTCTTT | CASSNRDAGAFF
- | - | TRBJ2-6 | TRBV5-1 | TGCGCCAGCAGCTTGGCCAAGTTCTTCGGCTCTGGGGCCAACGTCCTGACTTTC | CASSLAKFFGSGANVLTF
- | - | TRBJ1-3 | TRBV6-6 | TGTGCCAGCAGTTACACACAGGGAACTGGAAACACCATATATTTT | CASSYTQGTGNTIYF
TRBD1 | - | TRBJ1-5 | TRBV7-3 | TGTGCCAGCAGCGGGGACAGGGTAGGCAATCAGCCCCAGCATTTT | CASSGDRVGNQPQHF
- | - | TRBJ1-3 | TRBV5-1 | TGCGCCAGCAGCTTGGACGGCAGCTCTGGAAACACCATATATTTT | CASSLDGSSGNTIYF
TRBD1 | once | TRBJ2-1 | TRBV5-1 | TGCGCCAGCAGCACCAGGACAGGGTCCCATGAGCAGTTCTTC | CASSTRTGSHEQFF
- | once | TRBJ2-5 | TRBV12-2 | TGTGCAAGTCGCTTAGAGACCCAAGAGACCCAGTACTTC | CASRLETQETQYF
- | - | TRBJ1-6 | TRBV6-1 | TGTGCCAGCAGTGAGGGGACCCCAAGGGATTCACCCCTCCACTTT | CASSEGTPRDSPLHF
- | - | TRBJ1-4 | TRBV30 | TGTGCCTGGAGTGTAGGGGGGTCAGGGGAAAAACTGTTTTTT | CAWSVGGSGEKLFF
TRBD1 | - | TRBJ2-7 | TRBV6-4 | TGTGCCAGCAGTAGGGACAGGCCATACGAGCAGTACTTC | CASSRDRPYEQYF
TRBD1 | - | TRBJ2-1 | TRBV5-1 | TGCGCCAGCAGCTTCGGGACAGATTACAATGAGCAGTTCTTC | CASSFGTDYNEQFF
- | - | TRBJ1-2 | TRBV2 | TGTGCCAGCGGGTGGACAGATACTAACTATGGCTACACCTTC | CASGWTDTNYGYTF
TRBD2 | - | TRBJ2-2 | TRBV7-9 | TGTGCCAGCAGCCCAAGGCGGGGGATCACCGGGGAGCTGTTTTTT | CASSPRRGITGELFF
- | - | TRBJ1-2 | TRBV2 | TGTGCCAGCAGGGATAGTGGCTACACCTTC | CASRDSGYTF
TRBD1 | once | TRBJ1-2 | TRBV4-3 | TGCGCCAGCAGCCAAGTGGGGACAGGGGGCCCCTATGGCTACACCTTC | CASSQVGTGGPYGYTF
- | - | TRBJ1-2 | TRBV28 | TGTGCCAGCTCCCGGTCCTATGGCTACACCTTC | CASSRSYGYTF
TRBD1 | - | TRBJ2-5 | TRBV5-6 | TGTGCCAGCAGTTCCCGGGACAGAGAAGAAGAGACCCAGTACTTC | CASSSRDREEETQYF
- | - | TRBJ1-2 | TRBV6-1 | TGTGCCAGCAGTGAATTTTCGGGATCTAACTATGGCTACACCTTC | CASSEFSGSNYGYTF
TRBD2 | - | TRBJ2-7 | TRBV28 | TGTGCCAGCACACTGGTAGCGGGGTCCTACGAGCAGTACTTC | CASTLVAGSYEQYF
- | once | TRBJ2-7 | TRBV19 | TGTGCCAGTAGTACCCCCGCTGGACAGTCTTACGAGCAGTACTTC | CASSTPAGQSYEQYF
TRBD1 | - | TRBJ2-7 | TRBV6-6 | TGTGCCAGCACCGACGGCGGGACAGGGGCCTACGAGCAGTACTTC | CASTDGGTGAYEQYF
- | - | TRBJ2-7 | TRBV21-1 | TGTGCCAGCAGCAACCCCAGGGTAGGTGGGACATACTACGAGCAGTACTTC | CASSNPRVGGTYYEQYF
- | once | TRBJ2-1 | TRBV11-2 | TGTGCCAGCAGCTCCCCGGGGAATATTTGGGATGAGCAGTTCTTC | CASSSPGNIWDEQFF
- | - | TRBJ1-1 | TRBV28 | TGTGCCAGCACTCAGGGTTATGGAGCTTTCTTT | CASTQGYGAFF
TRBD1 | - | TRBJ2-7 | TRBV6-5 | TGTGCCAGCAGCCGCGGACAGGGAGCCTCCTACGAGCAGTACTTC | CASSRGQGASYEQYF
- | - | TRBJ1-6 | TRBV6-5 | TGTGCCAGCAGTCCCCTGATTAAGAATTCACCCCTCCACTTT | CASSPLIKNSPLHF
- | once | TRBJ2-3 | TRBV7-9 | TGTGCCAGCAGCCCCCGAGCCGGCTCCCGCACAGATACGCAGTATTTT | CASSPRAGSRTDTQYF